This T cell receptor beta chain was retrieved from a study of T-cell memory formation after mild COVID-19. This clonotype occurred a few times. TCRdb analysed the 5' RACE reads with MiXCR anew, one entry per CDR3 protein. The data show some 490,000 distinct CDR3 sequences, about 18% seen once. Germline CDR1 and CDR2: SGDLS and YYNGEE. The V and J ends lost 1 base and 0 bases, in that order; junction bases with no gene match: 5. The CDR3 contains 16 residues. The specimen was PBMCs or a T cell subset sorted from them (not recorded which). V usage is TRBV9 and J usage is TRBJ2-3, with TRBD2 identical over 7 bases. This TCR was sampled from an adult woman who had mild COVID-19 (a few samples of this study predate the infection). Cell type and time point are not known. CDR3 amino acids: CASSVLLAESTDTQYF. The CDR3 nucleotides read TGTGCCAGCAGCGTACTGCTAGCGGAAAGCACAGATACGCAGTATTTT.